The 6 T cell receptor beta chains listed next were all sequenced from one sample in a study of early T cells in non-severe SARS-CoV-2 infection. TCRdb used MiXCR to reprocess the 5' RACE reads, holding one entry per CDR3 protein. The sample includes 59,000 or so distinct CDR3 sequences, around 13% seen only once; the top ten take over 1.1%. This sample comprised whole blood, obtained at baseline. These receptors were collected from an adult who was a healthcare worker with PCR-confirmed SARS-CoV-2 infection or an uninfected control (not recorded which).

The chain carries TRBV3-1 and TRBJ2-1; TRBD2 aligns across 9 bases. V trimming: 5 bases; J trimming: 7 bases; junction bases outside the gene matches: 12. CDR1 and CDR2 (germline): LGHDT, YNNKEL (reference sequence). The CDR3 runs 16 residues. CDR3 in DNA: TGTGCCAGCAGCTTTCTAGCGGGAAACAAAGGGAATGAGCAGTTCTTC. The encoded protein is CASSFLAGNKGNEQFF.

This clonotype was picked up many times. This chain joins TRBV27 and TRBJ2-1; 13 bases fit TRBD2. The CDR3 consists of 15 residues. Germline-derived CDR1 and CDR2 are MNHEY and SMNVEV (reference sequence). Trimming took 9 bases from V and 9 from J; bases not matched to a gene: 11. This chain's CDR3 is CASRRTSGGEGEQFF. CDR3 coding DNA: TGTGCCAGTCGGCGTACTAGCGGGGGGGAAGGTGAGCAGTTCTTC.

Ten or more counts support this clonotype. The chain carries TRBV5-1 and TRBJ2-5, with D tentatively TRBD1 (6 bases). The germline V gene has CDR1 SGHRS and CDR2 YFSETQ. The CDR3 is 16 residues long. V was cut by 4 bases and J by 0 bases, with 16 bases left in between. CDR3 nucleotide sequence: TGCGCCAGCAGCCCGGACAGCTATTCGTACCAAGAGACCCAGTACTTC. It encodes CASSPDSYSYQETQYF. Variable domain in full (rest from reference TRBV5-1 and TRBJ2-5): KAGVTQTPRYLIKTRGQQVTLSCSPISGHRSVSWYQQTPGQGLQFLFEYFSETQRNKGNFPGRFSGRQFSNSRSEMNVSTLELGDSALYLCASSPDSYSYQETQYFGPGTRLLVL.

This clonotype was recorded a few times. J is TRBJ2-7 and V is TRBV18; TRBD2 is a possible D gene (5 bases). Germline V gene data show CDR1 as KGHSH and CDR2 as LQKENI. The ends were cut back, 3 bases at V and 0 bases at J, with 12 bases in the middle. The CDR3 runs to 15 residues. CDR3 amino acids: CASSPPGILSYEQYF. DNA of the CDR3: TGTGCCAGCTCACCGCCCGGGATCCTCTCCTACGAGCAGTACTTC.

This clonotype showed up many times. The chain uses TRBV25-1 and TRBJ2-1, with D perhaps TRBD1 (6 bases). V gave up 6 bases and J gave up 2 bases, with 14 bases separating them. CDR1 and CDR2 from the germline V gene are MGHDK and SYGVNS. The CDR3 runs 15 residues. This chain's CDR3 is CASRTRDNAYNEQFF. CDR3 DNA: TGTGCCAGCAGGACGAGGGACAACGCCTACAATGAGCAGTTCTTC.

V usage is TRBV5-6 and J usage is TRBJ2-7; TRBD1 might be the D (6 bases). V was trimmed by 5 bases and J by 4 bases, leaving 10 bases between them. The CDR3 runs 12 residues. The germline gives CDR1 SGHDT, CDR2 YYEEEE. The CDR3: CASSYDRYEQYF. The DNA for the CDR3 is TGTGCCAGCAGTTACGACAGGTACGAGCAGTACTTC.